Shown below are 21 T cell receptor beta chains from a single sample sequenced in a study of control samples from healthy donors and cancer patients. Method: immunoSEQ multiplex PCR; TCRdb's copy keeps in-frame clones and lacks some. The table lists under 200,000 clones, with approximately 2.2% in the top ten. Specimen: blood. These receptors were collected from a young woman in good health.

The rearrangement uses TRBV5-1 and TRBJ1-6, with 8 bases identical to TRBD1. V shed 0 bases and J 10 bases; nucleotides not matched to a gene: 12. Germline V gene sequence: CDR1 SGHRS, CDR2 YFSETQ. The CDR3 is made up of 17 amino acids. The CDR3 sequence is CASSLDGVDRDGSPLHF. The CDR3 DNA reads TGCGCCAGCAGCTTGGACGGGGTGGACAGGGATGGGTCACCCCTCCACTTT.

This sequence joins TRBV4-1 and TRBJ1-3; D unclear. V was shortened by 4 bases and J by 0 bases, with 16 bases between the two germline ends. This CDR3 has 17 amino acids. Germline CDR1 is MGHRA and CDR2 is YSYEKL. The CDR3 loop reads CASSPYPRLRSGNTIYF. DNA of the CDR3: TGCGCCAGCAGCCCCTACCCACGACTTCGCTCTGGAAACACCATATATTTT.

The chain couples TRBV2 to TRBJ1-5, with TRBD1 as a possible D gene (6 bases). This CDR3 is 16 amino acids long. CDR1 SNHLY and CDR2 FYNNEI come from the germline V gene. V was cut by 3 bases and J by 9 bases, with 21 bases left in between. CDR3: CASSDREGGIGRPQHF. The CDR3 region has the DNA TGTGCCAGCAGTGACAGGGAAGGGGGGATCGGTCGGCCCCAGCATTTT.

This chain connects TRBV3-1 (or the pseudogene TRBV3-2) to TRBJ2-2, with D uncertain. This CDR3 contains 12 residues. V lost 5 bases and J lost 6, with 7 bases in between. Germline CDR1 and CDR2: LGHDT and YNNKEL (reference sequence). The CDR3 sequence is CASSELPGELFF. The DNA for the CDR3 is TGTGCCAGCAGCGAACTCCCCGGGGAGCTGTTTTTT.

V is TRBV19 and J is TRBJ1-6; D unclear. V dropped 1 base and J dropped 3 bases, with 4 bases sitting between them. CDR3 size: 14 residues. The germline gives CDR1 LNHDA, CDR2 SQIVND (reference sequence). CDR3 nucleotides: TGTGCCAGTAGTATAGGGGGCTATAATTCACCCCTCCACTTT. This gives the protein CASSIGGYNSPLHF.

This sequence joins TRBV14 and TRBJ2-1, with TRBD2 matching over 7 bases. The V segment lost 1 base and the J segment 5 bases; nucleotides outside the gene matches: 8. Germline CDR1 and CDR2: SGHDN and FVKESK. This CDR3 comprises 16 residues. The CDR3 sequence: CASSQGRGSGDNEQFF. DNA for the CDR3: TGTGCCAGCAGCCAAGGCCGGGGAAGCGGGGACAATGAGCAGTTCTTC.

This chain links TRBV19 with TRBJ1-6; D call uncertain. The CDR3 totals 13 residues. The V gene lost 3 bases and the J gene lost 7 bases, with 7 bases spanning the gap. Germline-derived CDR1 and CDR2 are LNHDA and SQIVND (reference sequence). The CDR3 protein is CASSIWNNSPLHF. CDR3 DNA: TGTGCCAGTAGTATTTGGAACAATTCACCCCTCCACTTT.

The gene calls are TRBV28 and TRBJ1-1; TRBD1 agrees at 8 bases. This CDR3 contains 14 residues. With V trimmed by 4 bases and J by 1 base, 2 bases remained unmatched. CDR1 MDHEN and CDR2 SYDVKM come from the germline V gene. Here the CDR3 DNA reads TGTGCCAGCAGTTCCGGGACAGGGAACACTGAAGCTTTCTTT. Translating gives CASSSGTGNTEAFF.

The chain employs TRBV29-1 and TRBJ1-1, with D possibly being TRBD1 (5 bases). Deletions cut 4 bases from V and 10 bases from J, with 19 bases between. Germline V gene sequence: CDR1 SQVTM, CDR2 ANQGSEA. The CDR3 runs 13 residues. The CDR3 reads CSVAQRQSWRAFF. The CDR3 coding sequence is TGCAGCGTTGCTCAGAGACAGTCGTGGCGAGCTTTCTTT.

V and J are TRBV27 and TRBJ1-2, with D unclear. The V end was cut by 2 bases, the J end by 0 bases, with 10 bases between. CDR3 length: 15 residues. Germline CDR1 MNHEY, CDR2 SMNVEV (reference sequence). The CDR3 sequence: CASSLISSANYGYTF. CDR3 DNA sequence: TGTGCCAGCAGTTTAATCTCGTCAGCTAACTATGGCTACACCTTC.

The chain combines TRBV7-8 with TRBJ2-7; D is ambiguous. The CDR3 runs 13 residues. Germline assignment: CDR1 SGHVS and CDR2 FQNEAQ. The V gene lost 2 bases and the J gene lost 0 bases, with 5 bases spanning the gap. CDR3 amino acids: CASSLRASYEQYF. CDR3 in DNA: TGTGCCAGCAGCTTACGGGCCTCCTACGAGCAGTACTTC.

The V gene is TRBV28, the J gene TRBJ1-5; D may be TRBD1 (6 bases). This CDR3 has 13 amino acids. V was pared by 3 bases and J by 6 bases, with 9 bases between. Germline values: CDR1 MDHEN, CDR2 SYDVKM. The CDR3 bases are TGTGCCAGCAGTTTGCTCAGGGGTCAGCCCCAGCATTTT. Protein product: CASSLLRGQPQHF.

This chain joins TRBV25-1 and TRBJ1-6, with unresolved D. Trimming removed 0 bases from V and 0 bases from J, with 12 bases in between. This CDR3 region has 18 residues. CDR1 is MGHDK and CDR2 is SYGVNS in the germline V gene. The CDR3 region has the DNA TGTGCCAGCAGTGAATATGGGCAGACGAGCTCCTATAATTCACCCCTCCACTTT. Protein product: CASSEYGQTSSYNSPLHF. The whole variable domain, filled in from reference TRBV25-1 and TRBJ1-6, reads EADIYQTPRYLVIGTGKKITLECSQTMGHDKMYWYQQDPGMELHLIHYSYGVNSTEKGDLSSESTVSRIRTEHFPLTLESARPSHTSQYLCASSEYGQTSSYNSPLHFGNGTRLTVT.

The chain carries TRBV24-1 and TRBJ2-5; 7 positions agree with TRBD1. Germline trimming cut 3 bases from V and 5 bases from J; bases unmatched to any gene: 5. CDR3 size: 14 residues. Germline CDR1 KGHDR, CDR2 SFDVKD. CDR3 amino acids: CATSDRQGSETQYF. The CDR3 DNA reads TGTGCCACCAGTGATCGACAGGGCAGTGAGACCCAGTACTTC.

This chain links TRBV27 with TRBJ1-6; D is ambiguous. Trimming cost V 3 bases and J 10 bases, with 13 bases left between them. Germline values: CDR1 MNHEY, CDR2 SMNVEV (reference sequence). This CDR3 region has 14 residues. CDR3 amino acids: CASSFWASRSPLHF. The CDR3 DNA reads as TGTGCCAGCAGTTTCTGGGCCTCCCGGTCACCCCTCCACTTT.

This chain joins TRBV4-1 and TRBJ2-5; 8 positions match TRBD2. The V gene end was trimmed by 1 base and the J gene end by 1 base; junction bases not matched to a gene: 11. The CDR3 has 18 residues. Germline CDR1 is MGHRA and CDR2 is YSYEKL. The CDR3 loop is CASSQVGGAGASQETQYF. CDR3 nucleotides: TGCGCCAGCAGCCAAGTAGGTGGAGCGGGGGCCTCCCAAGAGACCCAGTACTTC.

The gene calls are TRBV5-1 and TRBJ2-6; weak D call: TRBD1 (6 bases). The CDR3 is made up of 16 amino acids. Germline CDR1 is SGHRS and CDR2 is YFSETQ. Trimming took 5 bases from V and 2 from J, leaving 14 bases between them. CDR3: CASRTGTSTGANVLTF. In nucleotides, the CDR3 is TGCGCCAGCAGAACTGGGACATCCACTGGGGCCAACGTCCTGACTTTC.

The rearrangement links TRBV28 to TRBJ2-5; D might be TRBD2 (7 bases). Germline V gene sequence: CDR1 MDHEN, CDR2 SYDVKM. The CDR3 is 14 residues long. The V end lost 6 bases, the J end lost 5 bases, and 16 bases lay between the germline ends. CDR3 bases: TGTGCCAGCAGGACGGGGGGCCTCATGGAGACCCAGTACTTC. This encodes CASRTGGLMETQYF.

As regards this clone: Other nucleotide sequences in the sample specify the same CDR3. The chain couples TRBV2 to TRBJ1-5; D uncertain. The V end was cut by 6 bases, the J end by 7 bases, with 10 bases between. The CDR3 loop spans 12 amino acids. Germline values: CDR1 SNHLY, CDR2 FYNNEI. This CDR3 reads CASSPEGQPQHF. Written as DNA, the CDR3 is TGTGCCAGCAGCCCGGAGGGACAGCCCCAGCATTTT.

A word on this clone: This sample includes further DNA sequences coding for the same CDR3. The genes are TRBV28 and TRBJ1-5; D is ambiguous. The ends were cut back, 3 bases at V and 6 bases at J, with 3 bases in the middle. Looked up from germline, CDR1 is MDHEN and CDR2 is SYDVKM. The CDR3 runs 11 residues. The CDR3 nucleotides read TGTGCCAGCAGTTTGGGTCAGCCCCAGCATTTT. This codes for CASSLGQPQHF.

The chain carries TRBV7-2 and TRBJ1-5, with a weak D call TRBD1 (5 bases). CDR3 length equals 17 residues. V was clipped by 2 bases and J by 9 bases, with 23 bases between them. CDR1 and CDR2 from the germline V gene are SGHTA and FQGNSA. CDR3 nucleotide sequence: TGTGCCAGCAGCTTATATCCGGGACGCCCAAACCTGGGGCCCCAGCATTTT. Its protein is CASSLYPGRPNLGPQHF.